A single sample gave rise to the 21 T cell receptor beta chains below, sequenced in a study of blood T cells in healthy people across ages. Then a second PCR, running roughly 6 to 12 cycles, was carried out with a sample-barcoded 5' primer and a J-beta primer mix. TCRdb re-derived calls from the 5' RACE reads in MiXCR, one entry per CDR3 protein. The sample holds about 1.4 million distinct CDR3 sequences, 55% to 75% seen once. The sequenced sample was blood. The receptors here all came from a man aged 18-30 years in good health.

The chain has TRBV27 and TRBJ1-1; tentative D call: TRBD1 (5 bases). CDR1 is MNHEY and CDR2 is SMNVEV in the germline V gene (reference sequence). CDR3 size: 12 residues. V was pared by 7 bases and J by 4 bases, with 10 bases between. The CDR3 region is CASKGLGTEAFF. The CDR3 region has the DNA TGTGCCAGCAAGGGGTTAGGCACTGAAGCTTTCTTT.

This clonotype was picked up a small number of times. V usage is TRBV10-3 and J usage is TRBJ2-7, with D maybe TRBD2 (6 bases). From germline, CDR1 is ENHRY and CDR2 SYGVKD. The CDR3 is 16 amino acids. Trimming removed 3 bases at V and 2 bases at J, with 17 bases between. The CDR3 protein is CAISESQERETYEQYF. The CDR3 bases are TGTGCCATCAGTGAATCGCAGGAACGGGAGACCTACGAGCAGTACTTC.

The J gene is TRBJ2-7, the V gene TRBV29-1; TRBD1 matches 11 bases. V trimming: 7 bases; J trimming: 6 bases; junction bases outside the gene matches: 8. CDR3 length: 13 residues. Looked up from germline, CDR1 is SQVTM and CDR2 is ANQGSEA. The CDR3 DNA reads TGCAGCGGCGCTGGACAGGGGGCATCCGAGCAGTACTTC. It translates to CSGAGQGASEQYF.

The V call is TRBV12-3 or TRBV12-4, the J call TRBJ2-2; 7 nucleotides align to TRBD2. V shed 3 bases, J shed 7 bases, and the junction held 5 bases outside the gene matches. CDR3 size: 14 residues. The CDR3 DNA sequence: TGTGCCAGCAGTTTCGGGGGGAGCGGCGGGGAGCTGTTTTTT. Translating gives CASSFGGSGGELFF.

CDR3 nucleotide sequence: TGTGCCAGCAGCCCAACTCTTGCCCACAATGAGCAGTTCTTC. This encodes CASSPTLAHNEQFF. The gene calls are TRBV11-2 and TRBJ2-1; D gene ambiguous. The germline gives CDR1 SGHAT, CDR2 FQNNGV. CDR3 length: 14 amino acids. V gave up 5 bases and J gave up 5 bases, with 13 bases separating them. The full variable domain, rest sourced from reference TRBV11-2 and TRBJ2-1, is EAGVAQSPRYKIIEKRQSVAFWCNPISGHATLYWYQQILGQGPKLLIQFQNNGVVDDSQLPKDRFSAERLKGVDSTLKIQPAKLEDSAVYLCASSPTLAHNEQFFGPGTRLTVL.

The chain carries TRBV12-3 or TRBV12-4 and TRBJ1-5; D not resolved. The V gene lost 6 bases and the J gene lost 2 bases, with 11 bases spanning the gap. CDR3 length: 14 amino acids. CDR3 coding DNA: TGTGCCAGCAGGTTGGAGGTAGGCAATCAGCCCCAGCATTTT. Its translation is CASRLEVGNQPQHF.

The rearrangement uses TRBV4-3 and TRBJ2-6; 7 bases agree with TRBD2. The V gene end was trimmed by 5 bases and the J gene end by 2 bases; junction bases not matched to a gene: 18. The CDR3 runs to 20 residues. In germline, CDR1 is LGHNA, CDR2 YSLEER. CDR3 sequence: CASSNLGRVGSTAGANVLTF. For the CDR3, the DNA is TGCGCCAGCAGCAACCTTGGGAGGGTTGGGTCCACGGCTGGGGCCAACGTCCTGACTTTC.

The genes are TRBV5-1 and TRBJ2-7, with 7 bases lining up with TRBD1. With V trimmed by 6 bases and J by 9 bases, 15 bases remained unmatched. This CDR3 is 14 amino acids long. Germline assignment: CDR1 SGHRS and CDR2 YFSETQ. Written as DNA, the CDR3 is TGCGCCAGCAACTCGAGACAGGGTTTGTTCGGGCAGTACTTC. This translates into CASNSRQGLFGQYF.

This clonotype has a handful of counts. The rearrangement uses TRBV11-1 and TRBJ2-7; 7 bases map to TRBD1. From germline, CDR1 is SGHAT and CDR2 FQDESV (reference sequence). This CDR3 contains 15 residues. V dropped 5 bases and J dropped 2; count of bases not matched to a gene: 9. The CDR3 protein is CASSQSGTEAYEQYF. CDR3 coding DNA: TGTGCCAGCAGCCAATCCGGGACAGAAGCCTACGAGCAGTACTTC.

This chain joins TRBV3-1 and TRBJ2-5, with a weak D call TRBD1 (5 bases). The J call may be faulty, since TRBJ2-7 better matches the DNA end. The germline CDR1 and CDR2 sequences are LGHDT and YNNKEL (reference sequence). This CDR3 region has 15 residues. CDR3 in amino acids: CASSPPNRVQGEQYF. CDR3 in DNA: TGTGCCAGCAGCCCTCCAAACCGGGTCCAGGGCGAGCAGTACTTC.

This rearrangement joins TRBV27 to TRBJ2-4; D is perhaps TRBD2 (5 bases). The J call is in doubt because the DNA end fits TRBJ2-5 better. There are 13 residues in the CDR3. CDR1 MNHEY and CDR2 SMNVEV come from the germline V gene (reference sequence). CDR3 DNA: TGTGCCAGCAGTCTTTGGAGGTCAGAGACCCAGTACTTC. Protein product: CASSLWRSETQYF.

CDR3 region: CASSDRQGGSSPLHF. In DNA form, the CDR3 reads TGTGCCAGCAGTGACCGACAGGGCGGGAGTTCACCCCTCCACTTT. The chain joins TRBV6-1 to TRBJ1-6; 7 bases are a match to TRBD1. Unmatched junction bases numbered 8, after V lost 3 bases and J lost 9 bases. The CDR3 has 15 amino acids. In germline, CDR1 is MNHNS, CDR2 SASEGT.

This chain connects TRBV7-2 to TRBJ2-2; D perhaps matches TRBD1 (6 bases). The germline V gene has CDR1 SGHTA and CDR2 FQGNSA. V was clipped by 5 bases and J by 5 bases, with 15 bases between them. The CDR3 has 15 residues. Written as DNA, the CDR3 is TGTGCCAGCAGCGATAAAACAGGGTGGACCGGGGAGCTGTTTTTT. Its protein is CASSDKTGWTGELFF.

The CDR3 loop is CAGGPLNTEAFF. The CDR3 region has the DNA TGTGCCGGCGGACCGTTGAACACTGAAGCTTTCTTT. V usage is TRBV7-9 and J usage is TRBJ1-1, with D unclear. Germline CDR1 reads SEHNR; CDR2 reads FQNEAQ (reference sequence). The CDR3 consists of 12 residues. V was shortened by 11 bases and J by 0 bases, with 10 bases between the two germline ends.

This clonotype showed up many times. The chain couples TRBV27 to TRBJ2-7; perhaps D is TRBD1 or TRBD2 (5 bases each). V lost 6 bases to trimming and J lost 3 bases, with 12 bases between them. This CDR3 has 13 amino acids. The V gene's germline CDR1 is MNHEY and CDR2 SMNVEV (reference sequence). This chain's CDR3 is CASSLRGDYEQYF. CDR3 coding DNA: TGTGCCAGCAGCCTGAGGGGAGACTACGAGCAGTACTTC.

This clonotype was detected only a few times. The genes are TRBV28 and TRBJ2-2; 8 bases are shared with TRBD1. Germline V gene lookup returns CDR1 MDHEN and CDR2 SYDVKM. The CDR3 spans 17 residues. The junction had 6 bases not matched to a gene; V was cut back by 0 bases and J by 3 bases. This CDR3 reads CASSLWDRAKDTGELFF. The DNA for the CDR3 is TGTGCCAGCAGTTTATGGGACAGGGCCAAGGACACCGGGGAGCTGTTTTTT.

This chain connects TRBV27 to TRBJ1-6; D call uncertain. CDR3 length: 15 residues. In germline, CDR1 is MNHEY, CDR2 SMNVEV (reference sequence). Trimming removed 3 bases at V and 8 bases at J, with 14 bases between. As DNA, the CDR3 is TGTGCCAGCAGTTTTGTATCGGGCGCCTATTCACCCCTCCACTTT. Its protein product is CASSFVSGAYSPLHF.

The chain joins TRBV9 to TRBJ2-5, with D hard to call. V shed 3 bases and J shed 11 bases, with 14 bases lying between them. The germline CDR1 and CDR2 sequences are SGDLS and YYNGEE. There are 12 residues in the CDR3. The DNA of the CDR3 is TGTGCCAGCAGCGACGCCTACAATGAGCAGTACTTC. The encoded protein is CASSDAYNEQYF.

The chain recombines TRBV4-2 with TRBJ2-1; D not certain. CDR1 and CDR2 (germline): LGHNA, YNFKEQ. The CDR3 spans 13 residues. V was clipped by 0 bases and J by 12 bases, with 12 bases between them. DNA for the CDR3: TGTGCCAGCAGCCAAGATCCTGTCTACTGGCAGTTCTTC. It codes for CASSQDPVYWQFF.

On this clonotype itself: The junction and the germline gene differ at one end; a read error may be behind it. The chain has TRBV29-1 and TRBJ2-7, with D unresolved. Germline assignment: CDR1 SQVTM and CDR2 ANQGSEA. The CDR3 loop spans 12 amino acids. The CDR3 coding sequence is TGCAGCGCCGTAGACACTACCTACAAGCAGTACTTC. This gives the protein CSAVDTTYKQYF.

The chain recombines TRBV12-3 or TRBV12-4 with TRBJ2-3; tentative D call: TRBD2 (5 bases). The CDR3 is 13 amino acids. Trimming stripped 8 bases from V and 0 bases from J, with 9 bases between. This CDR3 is CASGSLSTDTQYF. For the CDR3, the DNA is TGTGCCAGCGGGAGCCTGAGCACAGATACGCAGTATTTT.